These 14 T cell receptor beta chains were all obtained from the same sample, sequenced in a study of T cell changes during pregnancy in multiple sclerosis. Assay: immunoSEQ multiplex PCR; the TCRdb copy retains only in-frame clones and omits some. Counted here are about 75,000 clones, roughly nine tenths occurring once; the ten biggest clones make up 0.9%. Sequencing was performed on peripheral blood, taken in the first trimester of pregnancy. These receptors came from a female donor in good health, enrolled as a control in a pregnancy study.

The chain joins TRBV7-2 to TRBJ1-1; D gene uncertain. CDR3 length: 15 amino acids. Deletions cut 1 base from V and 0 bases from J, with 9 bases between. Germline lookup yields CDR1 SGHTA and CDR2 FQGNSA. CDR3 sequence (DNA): TGTGCCAGCAGCTTAGGCGCAGACTTGAACACTGAAGCTTTCTTT. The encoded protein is CASSLGADLNTEAFF.

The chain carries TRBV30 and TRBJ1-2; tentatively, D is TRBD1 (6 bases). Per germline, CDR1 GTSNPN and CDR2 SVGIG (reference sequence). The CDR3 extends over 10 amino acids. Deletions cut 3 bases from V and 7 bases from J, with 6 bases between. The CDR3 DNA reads TGTGCCTGGAGAGGGGGTGGCTACACCTTC. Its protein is CAWRGGGYTF.

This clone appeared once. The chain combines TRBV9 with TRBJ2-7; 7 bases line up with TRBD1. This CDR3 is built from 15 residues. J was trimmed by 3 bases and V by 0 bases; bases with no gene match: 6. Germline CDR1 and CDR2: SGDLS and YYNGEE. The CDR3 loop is CASSVAPTGIYEQYF. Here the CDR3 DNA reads TGTGCCAGCAGCGTAGCTCCGACAGGGATCTACGAGCAGTACTTC.

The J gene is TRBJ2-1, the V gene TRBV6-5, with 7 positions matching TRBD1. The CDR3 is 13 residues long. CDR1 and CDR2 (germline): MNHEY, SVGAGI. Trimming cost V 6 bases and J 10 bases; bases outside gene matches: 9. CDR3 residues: CASRNEGALEQFF. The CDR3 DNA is TGTGCCAGCAGAAACGAGGGGGCGTTGGAGCAGTTCTTC.

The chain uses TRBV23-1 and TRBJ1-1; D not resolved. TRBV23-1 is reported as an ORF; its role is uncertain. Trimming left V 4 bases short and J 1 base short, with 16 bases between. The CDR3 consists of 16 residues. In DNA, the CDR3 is TGCGCCAGCAGTCTCTACAGCCCGAGTAGGAACACTGAAGCTTTCTTT. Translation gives CASSLYSPSRNTEAFF.

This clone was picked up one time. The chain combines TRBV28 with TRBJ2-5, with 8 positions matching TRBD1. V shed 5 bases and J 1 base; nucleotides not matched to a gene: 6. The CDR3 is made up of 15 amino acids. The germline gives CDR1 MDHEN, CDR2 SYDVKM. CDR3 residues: CASSAPGQGQETQYF. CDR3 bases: TGTGCCAGCAGTGCCCCCGGACAGGGCCAAGAGACCCAGTACTTC.

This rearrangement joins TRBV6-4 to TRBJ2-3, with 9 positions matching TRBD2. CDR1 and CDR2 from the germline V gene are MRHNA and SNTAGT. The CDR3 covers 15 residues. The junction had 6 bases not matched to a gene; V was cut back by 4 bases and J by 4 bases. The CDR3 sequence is CASSVGAGGSDTQYF. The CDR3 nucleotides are TGTGCCAGCAGTGTCGGCGCGGGGGGGTCAGATACGCAGTATTTT.

CDR3 loop: CASSSPGTGYNGYTF. Here the CDR3 DNA reads TGTGCCAGCAGTTCACCCGGGACAGGGTATAATGGCTACACCTTC. The chain uses TRBV27 and TRBJ1-2, with 9 nucleotides matching TRBD1. From germline, CDR1 is MNHEY and CDR2 SMNVEV (reference sequence). The CDR3 runs 15 residues. The ends lost 4 bases at V and 6 bases at J; junction bases unmatched: 9.

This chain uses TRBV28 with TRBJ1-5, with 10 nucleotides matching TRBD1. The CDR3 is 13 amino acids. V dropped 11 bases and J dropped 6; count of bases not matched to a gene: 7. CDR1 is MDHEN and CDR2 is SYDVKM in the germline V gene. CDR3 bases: TGTGCCTCGAGGACAGGGGGGGGTCAGCCCCAGCATTTT. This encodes CASRTGGGQPQHF.

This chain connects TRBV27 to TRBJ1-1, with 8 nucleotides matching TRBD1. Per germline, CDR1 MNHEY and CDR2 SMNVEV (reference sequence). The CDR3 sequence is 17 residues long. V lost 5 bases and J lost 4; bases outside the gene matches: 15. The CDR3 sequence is CASSQYASGGGGTEAFF. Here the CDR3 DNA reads TGTGCCAGCAGTCAATATGCATCAGGGGGCGGGGGCACTGAAGCTTTCTTT.

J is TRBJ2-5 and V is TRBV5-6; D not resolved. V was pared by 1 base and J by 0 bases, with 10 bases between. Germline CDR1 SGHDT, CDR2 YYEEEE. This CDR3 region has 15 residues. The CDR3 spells CASSLMVRHQETQYF. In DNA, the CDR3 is TGTGCCAGCAGCTTGATGGTCAGGCACCAAGAGACCCAGTACTTC. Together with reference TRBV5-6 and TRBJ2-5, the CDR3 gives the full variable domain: DAGVTQSPTHLIKTRGQQVTLRCSPKSGHDTVSWYQQALGQGPQFIFQYYEEEERQRGNFPDRFSGHQFPNYSSELNVNALLLGDSALYLCASSLMVRHQETQYFGPGTRLLVL.

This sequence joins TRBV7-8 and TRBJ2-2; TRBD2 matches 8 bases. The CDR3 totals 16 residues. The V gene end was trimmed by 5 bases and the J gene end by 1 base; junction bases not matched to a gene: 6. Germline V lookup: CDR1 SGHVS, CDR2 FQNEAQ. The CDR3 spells CASSPRGARNTGELFF. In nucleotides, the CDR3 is TGTGCCAGCAGCCCGCGGGGGGCGCGGAACACCGGGGAGCTGTTTTTT.

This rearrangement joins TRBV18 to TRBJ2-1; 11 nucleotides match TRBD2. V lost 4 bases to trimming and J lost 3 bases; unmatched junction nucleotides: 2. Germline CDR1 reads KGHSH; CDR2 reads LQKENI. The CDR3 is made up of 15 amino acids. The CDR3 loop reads CASSLTSGVYNEQFF. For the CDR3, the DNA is TGTGCCAGCTCACTGACTAGCGGGGTCTACAATGAGCAGTTCTTC. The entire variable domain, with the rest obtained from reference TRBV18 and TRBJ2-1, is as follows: NAGVMQNPRHLVRRRGQEARLRCSPMKGHSHVYWYRQLPEEGLKFMVYLQKENIIDESGMPKERFSAEFPKEGPSILRIQQVVRGDSAAYFCASSLTSGVYNEQFFGPGTRLTVL.

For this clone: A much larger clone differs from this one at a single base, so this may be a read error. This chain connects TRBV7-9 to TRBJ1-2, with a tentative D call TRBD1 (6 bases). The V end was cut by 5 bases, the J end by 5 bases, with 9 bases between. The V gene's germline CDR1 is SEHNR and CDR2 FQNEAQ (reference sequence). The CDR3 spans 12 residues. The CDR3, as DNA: TGTGCCAGCAGCCCGGACAGATATGGCTACACCTTC. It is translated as CASSPDRYGYTF.